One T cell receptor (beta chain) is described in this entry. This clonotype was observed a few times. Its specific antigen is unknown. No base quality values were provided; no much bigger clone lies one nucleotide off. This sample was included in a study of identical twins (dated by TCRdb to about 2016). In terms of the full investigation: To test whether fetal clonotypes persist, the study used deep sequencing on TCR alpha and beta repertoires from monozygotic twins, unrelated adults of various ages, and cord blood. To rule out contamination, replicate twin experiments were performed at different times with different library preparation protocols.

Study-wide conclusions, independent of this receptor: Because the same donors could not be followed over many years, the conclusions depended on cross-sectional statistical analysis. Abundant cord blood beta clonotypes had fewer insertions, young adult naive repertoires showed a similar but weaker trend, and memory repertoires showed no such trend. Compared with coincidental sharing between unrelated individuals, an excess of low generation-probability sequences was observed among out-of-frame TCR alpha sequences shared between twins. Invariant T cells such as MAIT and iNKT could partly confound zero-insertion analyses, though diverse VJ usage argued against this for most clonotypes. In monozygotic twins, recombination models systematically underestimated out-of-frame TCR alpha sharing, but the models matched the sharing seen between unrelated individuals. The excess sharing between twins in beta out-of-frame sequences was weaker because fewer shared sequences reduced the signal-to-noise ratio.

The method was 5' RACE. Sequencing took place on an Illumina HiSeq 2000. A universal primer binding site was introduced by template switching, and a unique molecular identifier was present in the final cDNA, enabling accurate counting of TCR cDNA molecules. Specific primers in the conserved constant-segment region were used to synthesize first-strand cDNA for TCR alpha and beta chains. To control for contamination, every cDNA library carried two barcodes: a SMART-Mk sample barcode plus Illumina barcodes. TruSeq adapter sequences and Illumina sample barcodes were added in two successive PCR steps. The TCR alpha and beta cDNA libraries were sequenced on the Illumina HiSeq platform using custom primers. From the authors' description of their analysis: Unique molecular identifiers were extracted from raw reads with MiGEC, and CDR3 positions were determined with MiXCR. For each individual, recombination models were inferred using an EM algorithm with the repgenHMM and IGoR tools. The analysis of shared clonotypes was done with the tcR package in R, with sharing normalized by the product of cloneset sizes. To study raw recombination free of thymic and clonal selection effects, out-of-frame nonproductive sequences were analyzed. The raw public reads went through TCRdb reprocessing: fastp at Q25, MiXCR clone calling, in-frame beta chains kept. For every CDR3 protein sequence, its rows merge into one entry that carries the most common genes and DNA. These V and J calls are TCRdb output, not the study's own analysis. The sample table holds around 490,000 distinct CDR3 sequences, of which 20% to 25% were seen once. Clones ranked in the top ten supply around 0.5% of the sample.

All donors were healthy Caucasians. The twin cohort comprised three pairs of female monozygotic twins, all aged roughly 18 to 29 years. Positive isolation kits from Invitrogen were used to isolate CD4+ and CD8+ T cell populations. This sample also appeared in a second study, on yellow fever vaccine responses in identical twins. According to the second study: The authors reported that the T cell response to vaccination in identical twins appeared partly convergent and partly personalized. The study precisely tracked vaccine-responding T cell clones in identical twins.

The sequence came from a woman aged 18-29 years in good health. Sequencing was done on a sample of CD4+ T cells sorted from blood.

The DNA reads TGCGCCAGCAGCGCTATGGGGTTGGAAGCTTTCTTT. This sequence encodes CASSAMGLEAFF. The rearrangement combines TRBV5-1 with TRBJ1-1; the D gene cannot be resolved reliably. The germline V gene gives CDR1 as SGHRS and CDR2 as YFSETQ. The CDR3, from cysteine to phenylalanine, totals 12 residues. Of the read, only the CDR3 DNA is kept; its 36 bases are in frame from base 1. V is reduced by 4 bases and J by 8 bases, leaving a spacing of 12 bases between them.